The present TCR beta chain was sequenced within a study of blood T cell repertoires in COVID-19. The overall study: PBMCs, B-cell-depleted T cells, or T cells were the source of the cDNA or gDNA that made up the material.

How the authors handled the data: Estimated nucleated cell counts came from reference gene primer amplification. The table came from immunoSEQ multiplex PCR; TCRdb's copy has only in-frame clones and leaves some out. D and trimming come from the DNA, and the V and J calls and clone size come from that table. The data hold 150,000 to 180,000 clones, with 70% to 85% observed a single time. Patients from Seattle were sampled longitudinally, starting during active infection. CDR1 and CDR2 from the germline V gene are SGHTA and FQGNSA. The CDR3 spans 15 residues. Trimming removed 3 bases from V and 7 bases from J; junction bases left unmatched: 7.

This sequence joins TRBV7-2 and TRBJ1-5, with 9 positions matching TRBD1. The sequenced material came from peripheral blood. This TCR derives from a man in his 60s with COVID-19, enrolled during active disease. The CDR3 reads CASSFQTGGEQPQHF. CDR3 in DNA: TGTGCCAGCAGCTTCCAGACAGGGGGGGAACAGCCCCAGCATTTT.